This paragraph reports one TCR beta chain. Original handling: The authors estimated nucleated cell counts from reference gene primer amplification. Here immunoSEQ multiplex PCR was the method, and the copy in TCRdb shows in-frame clones only, minus some. Clone size and V and J calls were adopted from that table, with D and trimming inferred from the DNA. The sample carries 200,000 to 300,000 clones, roughly 80% recorded once. Germline V gives CDR1 LGHDT, CDR2 YNNKEL (reference sequence). V gave up 1 base and J gave up 5 bases, with 8 bases separating them. The CDR3 has 13 residues. These data are taken from a study of blood T cell repertoires in COVID-19. About the study: The study drew acute and convalescent COVID-19 samples from the United States, Italy and Spain. The cDNA or gDNA used as material had been derived from T cells, B-cell-depleted T cells, or PBMCs.

This chain links TRBV3-1 (or the pseudogene TRBV3-2) with TRBJ1-2; no firm D call. The receptor was isolated from a woman aged 60-70 years with active or convalescent COVID-19. The sequenced material came from peripheral blood. Here the CDR3 reads CASSQGQTYGYTF. DNA for the CDR3: TGTGCCAGCAGCCAAGGTCAGACATATGGCTACACCTTC.